This T cell receptor (beta chain) was retrieved from a study of CD8+CD57+ T cells in acquired aplastic anemia. The wider study: DNA per sorted CD4+ or CD8+ sample ranged 0.2 to 27.4 ug, averaging about 2.9 ug. Study-wide results and caveats: CD8+ Simpson's diversity did not differ significantly between patients and controls.

The template used for profiling TCR beta VDJ and CDR3 was genomic DNA. TCRdb passed the reads through MiXCR, listing each CDR3 protein once. The sample has about 180,000 distinct CDR3 sequences; approximately 48% are singletons. The CDR3 sequence is 13 residues long. The V gene end was trimmed by 10 bases and the J gene end by 8 bases; junction bases not matched to a gene: 9. CDR1 is ENHRY and CDR2 is SYGVKD in the germline V gene. Comments on this clonotype: What it binds is not known.

Sequencing was done on patients that had shown CD8+CD57+ cell expansion by flow cytometry. Among the patients, all had severe acquired aplastic anemia. Prior therapy had not been administered to any patient at the time of blood sampling. The sequence was collected from a human donor with aplastic anemia. This chain connects TRBV10-3 to TRBJ1-4, with TRBD1 matching over 8 bases. The sample was sorted CD4+, CD8+, or CD8+CD57+ T cells (not recorded which) from PBMCs. CDR3 DNA sequence: TGTGCCAGCGGGACAGGCCCTTACGAAAAACTGTTTTTT. It encodes CASGTGPYEKLFF.